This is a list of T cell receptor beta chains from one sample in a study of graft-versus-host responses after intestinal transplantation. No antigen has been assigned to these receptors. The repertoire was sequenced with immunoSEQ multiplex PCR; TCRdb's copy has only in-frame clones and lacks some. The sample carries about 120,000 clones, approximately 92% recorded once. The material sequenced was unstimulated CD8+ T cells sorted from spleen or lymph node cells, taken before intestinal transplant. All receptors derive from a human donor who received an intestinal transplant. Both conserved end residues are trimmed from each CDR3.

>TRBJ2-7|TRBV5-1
ASSFRAGDYEQY
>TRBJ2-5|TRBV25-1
ASSRENRETQY
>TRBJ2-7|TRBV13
ASSFTATEGPYEQY
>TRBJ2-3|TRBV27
ASRLSAGGTDTQY
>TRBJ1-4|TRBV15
ATSRVPDSSSNEKLF
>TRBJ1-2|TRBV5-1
ASSGTRDSQNYGYT
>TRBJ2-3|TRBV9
ASSGSGRAGEDTQY
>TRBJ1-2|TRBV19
ASSTAQGAMAGSGYT
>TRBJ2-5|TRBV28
ASSLPTPYGRVQETQY
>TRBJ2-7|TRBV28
ASRGTGWYEQY
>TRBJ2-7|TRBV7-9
ASSLERTTYEQY